The entry below gives a single T cell receptor (beta chain) sequence along with its context. These data originate in a study of patients and donors after allogeneic stem cell transplantation. Via MiXCR, TCRdb re-called the RT-PCR reads, giving one row per CDR3 protein. The sample carries around 90,000 distinct CDR3 sequences, approximately 49% recorded once. V lost 2 bases and J 6 bases, leaving 14 bases between the germline ends. The CDR3 contains 14 residues. CDR1 SGHTA and CDR2 FQGTGA come from the germline V gene. The receptor was derived from a human donor who was either an allogeneic HSCT recipient or a stem cell or donor lymphocyte infusion donor (not recorded which). It is not recorded whose cells these are; they may come from a transplant donor. The sample consisted of blood, either unsorted or a sorted T cell fraction (not recorded which). This chain links TRBV7-3 with TRBJ2-7; D may be TRBD1 (5 bases). The CDR3 here is CASSLYGREGEQYF. The CDR3 DNA follows: TGTGCCAGCAGCTTATATGGCAGGGAAGGCGAGCAGTACTTC.